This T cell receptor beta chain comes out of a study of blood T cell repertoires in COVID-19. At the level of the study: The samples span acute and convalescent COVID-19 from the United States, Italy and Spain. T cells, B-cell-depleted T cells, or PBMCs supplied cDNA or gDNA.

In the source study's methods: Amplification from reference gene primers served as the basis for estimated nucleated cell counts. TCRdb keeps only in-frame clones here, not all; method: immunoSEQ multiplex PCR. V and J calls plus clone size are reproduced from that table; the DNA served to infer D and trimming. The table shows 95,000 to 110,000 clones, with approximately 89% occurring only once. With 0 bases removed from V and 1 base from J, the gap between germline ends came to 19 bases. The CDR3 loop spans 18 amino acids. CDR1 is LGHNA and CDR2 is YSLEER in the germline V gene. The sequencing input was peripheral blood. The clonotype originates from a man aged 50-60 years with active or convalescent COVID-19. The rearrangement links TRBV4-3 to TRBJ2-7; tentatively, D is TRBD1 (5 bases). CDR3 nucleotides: TGCGCCAGCAGCCAAGATTGGTCCGGTGGGGCGGTTTCCTACGAGCAGTACTTC. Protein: CASSQDWSGGAVSYEQYF.